This is a list of T cell receptor beta chains from one sample in a study of T cell changes during pregnancy in multiple sclerosis. Clones were read by immunoSEQ multiplex PCR, and TCRdb kept only the in-frame ones, dropping some. The table includes about 58,000 clones, 93% detected once. The sequencing used CD8+ T cells from peripheral blood mononuclear cells, collected in the second trimester of pregnancy. These receptors were collected from a female donor with multiple sclerosis, enrolled in a pregnancy study. Both conserved end residues are part of each CDR3. D genes are given only for firm matches. Size tells how often a clone was seen (once, few, many) or the class of an expanded clone, and some rows leave it out.

D	V	size	J	CDR3	DNA
.	TRBV29-1	.	TRBJ1-2	CSAATAVPSPSTENYGYTF	TGCAGCGCTGCGACAGCCGTGCCGTCTCCCTCGACAGAGAACTATGGCTACACCTTC
.	TRBV4-1	.	TRBJ2-1	CASSQDQVYNEQFF	TGCGCCAGCAGCCAAGATCAGGTTTACAATGAGCAGTTCTTC
TRBD1	TRBV4-1	.	TRBJ1-1	CASSQVPGTGHTEAFF	TGCGCCAGCAGCCAAGTCCCCGGGACAGGTCATACTGAAGCTTTCTTT
.	TRBV29-1	.	TRBJ2-7	CSVGEAAYEQYF	TGCAGCGTTGGGGAGGCGGCCTACGAGCAGTACTTC
.	TRBV27	.	TRBJ2-5	CASSLTVERQETQYF	TGTGCCAGCAGTTTAACGGTAGAGCGGCAAGAGACCCAGTACTTC
TRBD1	TRBV7-9	.	TRBJ2-7	CASSHSWDRGYEQYF	TGTGCCAGCAGCCATTCGTGGGACAGGGGCTACGAGCAGTACTTC
TRBD1	TRBV5-1	.	TRBJ2-2	CASSLQWATGRNTGELFF	TGCGCCAGCAGCTTGCAATGGGCGACAGGGAGGAACACCGGGGAGCTGTTTTTT
TRBD2	TRBV5-5	.	TRBJ2-1	CASSLDRADGRANNEQFF	TGTGCCAGCAGCTTGGACAGGGCAGACGGGAGGGCCAACAATGAGCAGTTCTTC
.	TRBV27	.	TRBJ2-7	CASSLSRESYEQYF	TGTGCCAGCAGTTTAAGCAGGGAAAGCTACGAGCAGTACTTC
.	TRBV27	.	TRBJ2-7	CASSLSRTAEQYF	TGTGCCAGCAGTTTATCTCGGACAGCCGAGCAGTACTTC
.	TRBV9	.	TRBJ2-2	CASSAYRAGELFF	TGTGCCAGCAGCGCCTACAGGGCCGGGGAGCTGTTTTTT
.	TRBV19	.	TRBJ2-1	CASSIGGSMWNEQFF	TGTGCCAGTAGTATTGGAGGGAGTATGTGGAATGAGCAGTTCTTC
TRBD1	TRBV4-3	.	TRBJ1-4	CASSQEPGTGSEKLFF	TGCGCCAGCAGCCAAGAACCCGGGACAGGGAGTGAAAAACTGTTTTTT
TRBD1	TRBV27	.	TRBJ2-7	CASSLGTVGEQYF	TGTGCCAGCAGCCTCGGGACAGTAGGGGAGCAGTACTTC
.	TRBV7-9	.	TRBJ2-1	CASSSTGSYNEQFF	TGTGCCAGCAGCTCCACGGGCTCCTACAATGAGCAGTTCTTC
TRBD1	TRBV5-1	.	TRBJ2-7	CASSLTGESHEQYF	TGCGCCAGCAGCTTGACAGGGGAGAGCCACGAGCAGTACTTC
.	TRBV11-2	once	TRBJ1-4	CASSLGQLLGEKLFF	TGTGCCAGCAGCTTAGGACAGCTCCTTGGAGAAAAACTGTTTTTT
TRBD1	TRBV27	.	TRBJ1-5	CASSPQGIGQPQHF	TGTGCCAGCAGCCCACAGGGGATCGGTCAGCCCCAGCATTTT
.	TRBV27	.	TRBJ2-7	CASSLAAGMYEQYF	TGTGCCAGCAGTTTGGCCGCAGGGATGTACGAGCAGTACTTC
.	TRBV9	.	TRBJ1-2	CASSGGGLGADGYTF	TGTGCCAGCAGCGGAGGGGGATTGGGGGCGGATGGCTACACCTTC
TRBD2	TRBV4-1	.	TRBJ2-3	CASSQDPLAGTDTQYF	TGCGCCAGCAGCCAAGATCCACTAGCGGGCACAGATACGCAGTATTTT
TRBD2	TRBV4-2	.	TRBJ2-7	CASSQEESGDYEQYF	TGTGCCAGCAGCCAGGAGGAAAGCGGGGACTACGAGCAGTACTTC
TRBD1	TRBV27	.	TRBJ1-1	CASSTDREYTEAFF	TGTGCCAGCAGCACGGACAGGGAGTACACTGAAGCTTTCTTT
TRBD2	TRBV7-8	.	TRBJ2-3	CASSSGLAERTDTQYF	TGTGCCAGCAGCTCGGGACTAGCGGAGCGCACAGATACGCAGTATTTT
.	TRBV13	.	TRBJ2-7	CASSFQGHEQYF	TGTGCCAGCAGCTTCCAGGGGCACGAGCAGTACTTC
.	TRBV9	.	TRBJ2-5	CASGEPIGETQYF	TGTGCCAGCGGGGAGCCGATCGGGGAGACCCAGTACTTC
.	TRBV27	.	TRBJ2-7	CASSSQGHEQYF	TGTGCCAGCAGTTCTCAGGGTCACGAGCAGTACTTC
TRBD1	TRBV5-1	.	TRBJ1-1	CASSFDRGYTEAFF	TGCGCCAGCAGCTTTGACAGGGGGTACACTGAAGCTTTCTTT
TRBD2	TRBV27	.	TRBJ2-5	CASAQIRTPGGETQYF	TGTGCCAGCGCCCAAATACGGACACCGGGAGGAGAGACCCAGTACTTC
.	TRBV7-6	.	TRBJ1-1	CASSLTDRLTHTEAFF	TGTGCCAGCAGCTTAACTGACAGGTTAACCCACACTGAAGCTTTCTTT
.	TRBV5-1	.	TRBJ1-1	CASSLVPNTEAFF	TGCGCCAGCAGCTTGGTCCCAAACACTGAAGCTTTCTTT
.	TRBV29-1	.	TRBJ1-1	CSVEDKGKNTEAFF	TGCAGCGTTGAAGATAAGGGGAAGAACACTGAAGCTTTCTTT
TRBD2	TRBV7-2	once	TRBJ2-3	CASSLAPTSVLFTDTQYF	TGTGCCAGCAGCTTAGCCCCTACTAGCGTTCTTTTCACAGATACGCAGTATTTT
.	TRBV2	.	TRBJ1-1	CASRSRTEAFF	TGTGCCAGCCGGAGTCGCACTGAAGCTTTCTTT
TRBD1	TRBV27	.	TRBJ2-7	CASSPAGTGSYEQYF	TGTGCCAGCAGTCCTGCAGGGACAGGATCCTACGAGCAGTACTTC
TRBD2	TRBV28	.	TRBJ2-7	CASSRLAGLYEQYF	TGTGCCAGCAGTAGACTAGCGGGACTCTACGAGCAGTACTTC
TRBD1	TRBV6-1	once	TRBJ1-5	CASSIGTGARQPQHF	TGTGCCAGCAGTATCGGGACAGGGGCTCGTCAGCCCCAGCATTTT
TRBD2	TRBV4-1	.	TRBJ2-7	CASSHSGRSYEQYF	TGCGCCAGCAGCCATAGCGGGAGGTCCTACGAGCAGTACTTC
TRBD1	TRBV6-1	.	TRBJ1-5	CASSEIMGQQSNQPQHF	TGTGCCAGCAGTGAAATAATGGGACAGCAAAGCAATCAGCCCCAGCATTTT
.	TRBV11-1	.	TRBJ2-7	CASSLAWQGEQYF	TGTGCCAGCAGCTTAGCTTGGCAGGGCGAGCAGTACTTC
TRBD2	TRBV6-6	.	TRBJ2-1	CASSSGLAGGLGEQFF	TGTGCCAGCAGCTCAGGACTAGCGGGAGGATTGGGTGAGCAGTTCTTC
TRBD2	TRBV9	.	TRBJ2-7	CASSVTSGVSYEQYF	TGTGCCAGCAGCGTCACTAGCGGAGTATCCTACGAGCAGTACTTC
TRBD1	TRBV6-5	.	TRBJ2-7	CASSPTGVYEQYF	TGTGCCAGCAGTCCCACAGGGGTCTACGAGCAGTACTTC